This T cell receptor (beta chain) was captured by sequencing in a study of cytomegalovirus exposure and HLA in healthy donors. General study points: Association of a missense DCLRE1C variant with TCR beta V- and J-gene trimming was reported in a later analysis. Presence/absence comparisons presumed near-even sequencing depth among donors. A highly shared variant cluster was judged a likely technical artifact. Generally TCR sequences proved uncommon, though certain public TCRs appeared in numerous donors.

Germline V gene data show CDR1 as MNHNY and CDR2 as SVGAGI (reference sequence). V lost 2 bases and J 6 bases, leaving 10 bases between the germline ends. The CDR3 is 13 amino acids. This clone was found once. What it recognizes is unknown. A multiplex PCR was run with 60 Vbeta primers and 13 Jbeta primers. Repertoires were generated with immunoSEQ multiplex PCR, while TCRdb's copy carries only in-frame clones and drops some. The sample records over 150,000 clones, about four fifths being singletons. The chain combines TRBV6-6 with TRBJ1-2; a weak D match, TRBD1 (5 bases). The source material was PBMCs. The clonotype originates from a woman aged 50 to 60 in good health and CMV-seronegative. This chain's CDR3 is CASSYRIGDGYTF. DNA for the CDR3: TGTGCCAGCAGTTACCGTATAGGGGATGGCTACACCTTC.